This T cell receptor beta chain was identified in a study of neurological immune-mediated disorders. The study, taken as a whole, reports: Multiple sclerosis patients had less TCR clonal expansion than even healthy controls, unlike HTLV-1-associated myelopathy.

The germline gives CDR1 MNHEY, CDR2 SMNVEV (reference sequence). This CDR3 contains 17 residues. V was clipped by 8 bases and J by 4 bases, with 24 bases between them. Synthesis of cDNA was performed by 5'RACE using 10-nucleotide random UMIs. In each sequencing run, over 160 million TCR-beta sequences were generated from 15-18 subjects. Each CDR3 protein gets one entry after TCRdb re-called the 5' RACE reads with MiXCR. The data show tens of thousands of distinct CDR3 sequences, around 10% seen once. This clonotype was recorded at least ten times. The antigen is undetermined. The material sequenced was PBMCs. The chain employs TRBV27 and TRBJ2-1; no firm D call. This TCR came from a middle-aged man in good health. CDR3: CASGSPTLQKGYNEQFF. CDR3 coding DNA: TGTGCCAGCGGTTCCCCAACCCTACAGAAAGGATACAATGAGCAGTTCTTC.